The 24 T cell receptor beta chains reported below all come from one sample, sequenced in a study of CD4 T cells in relation to SARS-CoV-2 and coronaviruses. Using immunoSEQ multiplex PCR, the repertoire was profiled, and TCRdb retains in-frame clones only, with some absent. The sample holds tens of thousands of clones; 60% to 85% are singletons and the top ten take roughly 20%. These receptors lack a known antigen. Sequences were obtained from memory CD4+ T cells from PBMCs, cultured in vitro. These receptors all come from an adult with COVID-19.

The chain combines TRBV3-1 (or the pseudogene TRBV3-2) with TRBJ1-3; D not certain. The V end was cut by 6 bases, the J end by 0 bases, with 9 bases between. This CDR3 is 14 amino acids long. Germline CDR1 LGHDT, CDR2 YNNKEL (reference sequence). The CDR3 spells CASSAIDSGNTIYF. CDR3 DNA sequence: TGTGCCAGCAGTGCTATCGACTCTGGAAACACCATATATTTT.

This clone was seen once. This sequence joins TRBV19 and TRBJ2-5; 13 bases agree with TRBD2. The V and J ends lost 3 bases and 0 bases, in that order; junction bases with no gene match: 1. Per germline, CDR1 LNHDA and CDR2 SQIVND (reference sequence). The CDR3 runs 16 residues. CDR3 in amino acids: CASSIGTSGDQETQYF. The CDR3 DNA is TGTGCCAGTAGTATCGGGACTAGCGGGGACCAAGAGACCCAGTACTTC.

V gene TRBV10-2 combines with J gene TRBJ1-1, with D possibly matching TRBD1 (6 bases). Germline V gene data show CDR1 as WSHSY and CDR2 as SAAADI. The CDR3 is 12 amino acids. V gave up 8 bases and J gave up 6 bases, with 13 bases separating them. The CDR3 bases are TGCGCCAGCCAAGATCACAGGGCTGAAGCTTTCTTT. Translating gives CASQDHRAEAFF.

The J gene is TRBJ2-5, the V gene TRBV28; TRBD2 aligns across 13 bases. The CDR3 sequence is 17 residues long. V was pared by 6 bases and J by 5 bases, with 12 bases of the junction left unmatched. Germline V gene lookup returns CDR1 MDHEN and CDR2 SYDVKM. The CDR3 DNA follows: TGTGCCAGCAGCTCCCGTTCGACTAGCGGGAGGTGGGAGACCCAGTACTTC. Protein product: CASSSRSTSGRWETQYF.

CDR3: CASTWDTNGEAFF. CDR3 coding DNA: TGCGCCAGCACCTGGGACACGAACGGTGAAGCTTTCTTT. V usage is TRBV5-1 and J usage is TRBJ1-1; D is perhaps TRBD1 (6 bases). CDR3 length: 13 amino acids. Per the germline V gene, CDR1 is SGHRS and CDR2 is YFSETQ. Trimming left V 6 bases short and J 7 bases short, with 16 bases between.

The chain is built from TRBV18 and TRBJ1-1; TRBD1 matches 8 bases. This CDR3 is 15 amino acids long. Germline loops: CDR1 KGHSH, CDR2 LQKENI. With V trimmed by 5 bases and J by 1 base, 6 bases remained unmatched. CDR3 residues: CASSTKQGGNTEAFF. CDR3 in DNA: TGTGCCAGCTCAACTAAACAGGGGGGGAACACTGAAGCTTTCTTT.

The genes are TRBV5-1 and TRBJ2-7; 10 bases match TRBD2. In germline, CDR1 is SGHRS, CDR2 YFSETQ. This CDR3 comprises 15 residues. V lost 4 bases and J lost 6; bases outside the gene matches: 10. CDR3 amino acids: CASSTAWTSGGEQYF. The CDR3 DNA follows: TGCGCCAGCAGCACAGCATGGACTAGCGGAGGCGAGCAGTACTTC.

The rearrangement links TRBV7-3 to TRBJ1-1; no clear D gene. The V gene lost 4 bases and the J gene lost 5 bases, with 11 bases spanning the gap. This CDR3 spans 13 amino acids. Germline V lookup: CDR1 SGHTA, CDR2 FQGTGA. CDR3 in amino acids: CASSSSGRTEAFF. The DNA of the CDR3 is TGTGCCAGCAGCTCTTCGGGTCGAACTGAAGCTTTCTTT.

The chain couples TRBV5-5 to TRBJ2-1; a possible D gene is TRBD1 (6 bases). The CDR3 consists of 13 residues. The V gene lost 3 bases and the J gene lost 8 bases, with 12 bases spanning the gap. Germline values: CDR1 SGHKS, CDR2 YYEKEE (reference sequence). This CDR3 reads CASSSRDKYEQFF. For the CDR3, the DNA is TGTGCCAGCAGCTCCCGGGACAAATATGAGCAGTTCTTC.

This chain joins TRBV3-1 (or the pseudogene TRBV3-2) and TRBJ2-7; a possible D gene is TRBD1 (5 bases). The V gene lost 5 bases and the J gene lost 2 bases, with 16 bases spanning the gap. The CDR3 runs to 15 residues. Germline CDR1 and CDR2: LGHDT and YNNKEL (reference sequence). The chain's CDR3 is CASSSASGNAYEQYF. The CDR3 DNA reads as TGTGCCAGCAGCAGCGCCTCAGGGAATGCCTACGAGCAGTACTTC.

The chain is built from TRBV7-8 and TRBJ2-1, with 11 bases aligning to TRBD1. This CDR3 has 19 residues. The germline gives CDR1 SGHVS, CDR2 FQNEAQ. The junction had 13 bases not matched to a gene; V was cut back by 2 bases and J by 4 bases. Here the CDR3 DNA reads TGTGCCAGCAGCTTATCGGGACAGGGGGGCTCTGTTTTGTACAATGAGCAGTTCTTC. This translates into CASSLSGQGGSVLYNEQFF.

V usage is TRBV11-2 and J usage is TRBJ1-3; no firm D call. Trimming removed 5 bases at V and 1 base at J, with 3 bases between. CDR1 and CDR2 from the germline V gene are SGHAT and FQNNGV. This CDR3 spans 12 amino acids. CDR3 protein: CASSQSGNTIYF. The CDR3 coding sequence is TGTGCCAGCAGCCAATCTGGAAACACCATATATTTT.

The rearrangement links TRBV5-1 to TRBJ2-1; TRBD2 might be the D (6 bases). CDR1 and CDR2 from the germline V gene are SGHRS and YFSETQ. Trimming removed 0 bases at V and 8 bases at J, with 12 bases between. The CDR3 sequence is 14 residues long. DNA for the CDR3: TGCGCCAGCAGCTTGGGTCTAGCGAATGATGAGCAGTTCTTC. It is translated as CASSLGLANDEQFF.

This clone has just one count. The CDR3 bases are TGTGCCAGCAGCTCGACACAGGGTGAAGAGACCCAGTACTTC. It yields the protein CASSSTQGEETQYF. V usage is TRBV5-4 and J usage is TRBJ2-5; possibly TRBD1 for D (6 bases). CDR1 and CDR2 (germline): SGHNT, YYREEE (reference sequence). CDR3 length: 14 amino acids. The V gene lost 3 bases and the J gene lost 3 bases, with 12 bases spanning the gap.

This chain joins TRBV13 and TRBJ2-1; the match to TRBD2 covers 12 bases. The germline V gene has CDR1 PRHDT and CDR2 FYEKMQ (reference sequence). V was pared by 4 bases and J by 4 bases, with 5 bases of the junction left unmatched. The CDR3 is 16 residues long. In DNA form, the CDR3 reads TGTGCCAGCAGCTGGGGGACTAGCGGGTTGTACAATGAGCAGTTCTTC. This codes for CASSWGTSGLYNEQFF.

The V call is TRBV20-1, the J call TRBJ2-7; the D gene is possibly TRBD1 (6 bases). Deletions cut 3 bases from V and 4 bases from J, with 16 bases between. The CDR3 length is 14 residues. The germline V gene has CDR1 DFQATT and CDR2 SNEGSKA (reference sequence). CDR3 coding DNA: TGCAGTGCTAGTTGGCAGGGGCTGATGTACGAGCAGTACTTC. This gives the protein CSASWQGLMYEQYF.

Only a few counts were recorded for this clone. V and J are TRBV7-9 and TRBJ2-5; tentatively, D is TRBD1 (5 bases). The CDR3 length is 13 residues. Trimming took off 3 bases at V and 2 bases at J, with 7 bases between the two ends. In germline, CDR1 is SEHNR, CDR2 FQNEAQ (reference sequence). The CDR3 loop reads CASSFAGQETQYF. The CDR3 region has the DNA TGTGCCAGCAGCTTTGCAGGGCAAGAGACCCAGTACTTC.

The V call is TRBV3-1 (or the pseudogene TRBV3-2), the J call TRBJ2-5; D may be TRBD2 (6 bases). V was trimmed by 0 bases and J by 5 bases, leaving 7 bases between them. CDR1 and CDR2 from the germline V gene are LGHDT and YNNKEL (reference sequence). The CDR3 runs 13 residues. DNA of the CDR3: TGTGCCAGCAGCCAAGACGGGGGTGAGACCCAGTACTTC. Its protein is CASSQDGGETQYF.

For the CDR3, the DNA is TGTGCCACTCAACCGCCCTTCTCCTACGAGCAGTACTTC. This translates into CATQPPFSYEQYF. The chain carries TRBV2 and TRBJ2-7; D gene ambiguous. This CDR3 has 13 amino acids. In germline, CDR1 is SNHLY, CDR2 FYNNEI. Deletions cut 10 bases from V and 0 bases from J, with 13 bases between.

The chain combines TRBV5-5 with TRBJ2-1; a possible D gene is TRBD2 (5 bases). V lost 4 bases to trimming and J lost 4 bases, with 21 bases between them. This CDR3 is built from 17 residues. CDR1 is SGHKS and CDR2 is YYEKEE in the germline V gene (reference sequence). The CDR3 DNA follows: TGTGCCAGCAGCCCCTTTTATGGGAGTCCGCAATACAATGAGCAGTTCTTC. Residues: CASSPFYGSPQYNEQFF.

The chain joins TRBV4-1 to TRBJ2-7; the D call may be TRBD1 or TRBD2 (5 bases each). Trimming stripped 0 bases from V and 0 bases from J, with 15 bases between. Germline V gene data show CDR1 as MGHRA and CDR2 as YSYEKL. This CDR3 spans 17 amino acids. CDR3 bases: TGCGCCAGCAGCCAAGATCTCGGGACGTCTGGCTCCTACGAGCAGTACTTC. Amino acid sequence: CASSQDLGTSGSYEQYF.

V usage is TRBV11-2 and J usage is TRBJ2-3; 14 positions match TRBD2. With 5 bases clipped from V and 4 bases from J, the junction kept 2 bases outside the gene matches. CDR3 length: 15 amino acids. CDR1 SGHAT and CDR2 FQNNGV come from the germline V gene. CDR3 nucleotides: TGTGCCAGCAGCCAGGGACTAGCGGGAGCAGATACGCAGTATTTT. This gives the protein CASSQGLAGADTQYF.

The table lists this clone with a few counts. V and J are TRBV9 and TRBJ2-3; 10 positions match TRBD2. Per the germline V gene, CDR1 is SGDLS and CDR2 is YYNGEE. This CDR3 has 15 residues. Trimming took 0 bases from V and 5 from J; bases not matched to a gene: 3. The DNA for the CDR3 is TGTGCCAGCAGCGTAGTAACTAGCGGGATAGATACGCAGTATTTT. It yields the protein CASSVVTSGIDTQYF.

The chain couples TRBV3-1 (or the pseudogene TRBV3-2) to TRBJ1-2; 7 bases line up with TRBD1. The CDR3 is made up of 14 amino acids. Germline CDR1 is LGHDT and CDR2 is YNNKEL (reference sequence). J lost 4 bases, V lost 0 bases, and 2 bases had no gene match. CDR3 residues: CASSQETGSYGYTF. The CDR3 DNA reads as TGTGCCAGCAGCCAAGAGACAGGGAGCTATGGCTACACCTTC.